Below, 10 T cell receptor beta chains from the same sample are listed, as sequenced in a study of long-term antiretroviral therapy in people with HIV. With survey level as its setting, the immunoSEQ assay was v3.0. Assay: immunoSEQ multiplex PCR; the TCRdb copy retains only in-frame clones and omits some. The table records 20,000 to 30,000 clones, about 86% of them present only once. The sequenced sample was unsorted PBMCs, obtained 3 years after starting antiretroviral therapy. The receptors here all came from a man between 18 and 35 years old with HIV.

There are a few counts of this clone. The chain joins TRBV28 to TRBJ1-2, with 7 nucleotides matching TRBD1. From germline, CDR1 is MDHEN and CDR2 SYDVKM. The junction had 15 bases not matched to a gene; V was cut back by 6 bases and J by 8 bases. This CDR3 is built from 15 residues. DNA for the CDR3: TGTGCCAGCAGGGGGATTCTGCGACAGGGAGACGGCTACACCTTC. Residues: CASRGILRQGDGYTF.

This chain links TRBV6-1 with TRBJ2-5, with 7 bases matching TRBD1. Germline V gene sequence: CDR1 MNHNS, CDR2 SASEGT. The J segment lost 2 bases and the V segment lost 6 bases, leaving 3 bases of the junction unmatched. This CDR3 region has 13 residues. CDR3 protein: CASSGDRQETQYF. The CDR3 nucleotides read TGTGCCAGCAGCGGGGACAGACAAGAGACCCAGTACTTC.

There are a few counts of this clone. The chain employs TRBV30 and TRBJ2-7; D is ambiguous. This CDR3 contains 12 residues. Germline V lookup: CDR1 GTSNPN, CDR2 SVGIG (reference sequence). Trimming pared 3 bases from V and 6 bases from J, leaving 12 bases between. The CDR3, as DNA: TGTGCCTGGAGCTTGCATTGGGGCGAGCAGTACTTC. Translation: CAWSLHWGEQYF.

The V gene is TRBV6-6, the J gene TRBJ2-3; weak D call: TRBD2 (6 bases). Germline V gene data show CDR1 as MNHNY and CDR2 as SVGAGI (reference sequence). Between the trimmed V and J ends, which lost 11 bases and 0 bases, there was a span of 18 bases. This CDR3 spans 15 amino acids. The DNA for the CDR3 is TGTGCCGCTGCAGCTTTGGCGGGGAGCACAGATACGCAGTATTTT. It is translated as CAAAALAGSTDTQYF.

This rearrangement joins TRBV5-6 to TRBJ2-2; 8 nucleotides match TRBD1. The germline V gene has CDR1 SGHDT and CDR2 YYEEEE. This CDR3 comprises 15 residues. Unmatched junction bases numbered 5, after V lost 3 bases and J lost 4 bases. The CDR3 bases are TGTGCCAGCAGCTCCGGGACAGGAGTCACCGGGGAGCTGTTTTTT. This sequence encodes CASSSGTGVTGELFF.

The chain has TRBV5-1 and TRBJ1-4; TRBD1 agrees at 7 bases. With V trimmed by 2 bases and J by 8 bases, 9 bases remained unmatched. Looked up from germline, CDR1 is SGHRS and CDR2 is YFSETQ. The CDR3 spans 15 residues. The CDR3 nucleotides are TGCGCCAGCAGCTTCTCGGGACAGCAGGCGGAAAAACTGTTTTTT. Amino acid sequence: CASSFSGQQAEKLFF.

This sequence joins TRBV4-1 and TRBJ1-4, with D unclear. The V end was cut by 0 bases, the J end by 16 bases, with 18 bases between. Germline V gene lookup returns CDR1 MGHRA and CDR2 YSYEKL. The CDR3 sequence is 14 residues long. CDR3 in amino acids: CASSQDLAGFGEFF. Written as DNA, the CDR3 is TGCGCCAGCAGCCAAGATCTAGCTGGATTTGGGGAGTTTTTT.

The CDR3 DNA is TGTGCCAGCAGCTACCAAGGACTAGCGGGGGGCTCCTACGAGCAGTACTTC. This translates into CASSYQGLAGGSYEQYF. V usage is TRBV11-2 and J usage is TRBJ2-7; 14 nucleotides align to TRBD2. Germline V gene lookup returns CDR1 SGHAT and CDR2 FQNNGV. Losses at the gene ends were 4 bases for V and 0 bases for J; bases not matched to a gene: 5. The CDR3 has 17 amino acids.

This chain links TRBV9 with TRBJ1-3; D is unresolved. This CDR3 is 12 amino acids long. Between the trimmed V and J ends, which lost 3 bases and 4 bases, there was a span of 5 bases. The germline V gene encodes CDR1 SGDLS and CDR2 YYNGEE. DNA for the CDR3: TGTGCCAGCAGCGCATCAGGAAACACCATATATTTT. Encoded protein: CASSASGNTIYF.

The genes are TRBV5-4 and TRBJ1-1, with D perhaps matching TRBD1 (5 bases). Trimming left V 2 bases short and J 1 base short, with 6 bases between. This CDR3 has 13 amino acids. CDR1 SGHNT and CDR2 YYREEE come from the germline V gene (reference sequence). CDR3 in amino acids: CASSFQGNTEAFF. In DNA form, the CDR3 reads TGTGCCAGCAGCTTCCAGGGGAACACTGAAGCTTTCTTT.